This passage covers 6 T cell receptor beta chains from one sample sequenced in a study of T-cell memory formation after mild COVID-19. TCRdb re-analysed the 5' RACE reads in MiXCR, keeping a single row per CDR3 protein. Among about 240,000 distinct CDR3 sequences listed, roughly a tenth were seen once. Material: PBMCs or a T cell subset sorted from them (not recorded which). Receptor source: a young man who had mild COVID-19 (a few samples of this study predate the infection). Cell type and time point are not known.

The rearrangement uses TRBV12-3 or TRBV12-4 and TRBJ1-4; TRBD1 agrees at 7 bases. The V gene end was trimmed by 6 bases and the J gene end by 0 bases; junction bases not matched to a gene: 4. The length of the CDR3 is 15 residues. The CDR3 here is CASRAGGSTNEKLFF. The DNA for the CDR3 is TGTGCCAGCAGAGCAGGGGGATCAACTAATGAAAAACTGTTTTTT.

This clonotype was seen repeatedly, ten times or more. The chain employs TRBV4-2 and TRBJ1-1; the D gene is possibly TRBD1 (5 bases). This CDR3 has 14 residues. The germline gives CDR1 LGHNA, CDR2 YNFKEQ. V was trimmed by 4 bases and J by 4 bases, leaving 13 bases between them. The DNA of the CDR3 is TGTGCCAGCAGCCTTACCAGGGATGGCACTGAAGCTTTCTTT. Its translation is CASSLTRDGTEAFF.

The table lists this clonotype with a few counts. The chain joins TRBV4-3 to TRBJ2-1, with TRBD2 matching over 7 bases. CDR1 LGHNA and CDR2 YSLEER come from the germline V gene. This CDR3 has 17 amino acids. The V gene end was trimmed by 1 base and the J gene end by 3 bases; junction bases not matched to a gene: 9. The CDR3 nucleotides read TGCGCCAGCAGCCAAGTTCTCACTCGGGGGGTCTACAATGAGCAGTTCTTC. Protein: CASSQVLTRGVYNEQFF.

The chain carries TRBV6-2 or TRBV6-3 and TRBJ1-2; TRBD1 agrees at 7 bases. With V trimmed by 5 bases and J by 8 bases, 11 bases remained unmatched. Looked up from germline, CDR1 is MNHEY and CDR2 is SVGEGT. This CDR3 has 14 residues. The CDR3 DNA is TGTGCCAGCAGTCTATCCAGACAGGGAAGCGGCTACACCTTC. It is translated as CASSLSRQGSGYTF.

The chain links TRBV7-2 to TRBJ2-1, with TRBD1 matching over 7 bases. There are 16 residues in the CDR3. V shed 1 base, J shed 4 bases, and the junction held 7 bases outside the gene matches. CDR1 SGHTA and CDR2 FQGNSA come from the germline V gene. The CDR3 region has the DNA TGTGCCAGCAGCTTAGGGCTTCCGGGACAGTACAATGAGCAGTTCTTC. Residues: CASSLGLPGQYNEQFF. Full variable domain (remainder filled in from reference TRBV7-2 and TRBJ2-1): GAGVSQSPSNKVTEKGKDVELRCDPISGHTALYWYRQSLGQGLEFLIYFQGNSAPDKSGLPSDRFSAERTGGSVSTLTIQRTQQEDSAVYLCASSLGLPGQYNEQFFGPGTRLTVL.

The CDR3 region has the DNA TGTGCCAGCAGCTTATGGTTGGGGGACGAGCAGTACTTC. Encoded protein: CASSLWLGDEQYF. The V gene is TRBV11-2, the J gene TRBJ2-7; the D gene could be TRBD1 or TRBD2 (5 bases each). Looked up from germline, CDR1 is SGHAT and CDR2 is FQNNGV. The V gene lost 2 bases and the J gene lost 5 bases, with 10 bases spanning the gap. The CDR3 is 13 residues long.